These T cell receptor beta chains were read from a single sample in a study of CD8 T cells in Susac syndrome. TCRdb processed the immunoSEQ multiplex PCR reads anew with MiXCR; each CDR3 protein has one entry. Found here are 110,000 to 150,000 distinct CDR3 sequences, approximately 96% of them singletons; the top ten hold over 0.065%. Source material: CD4+ T cells from PBMCs. Receptor source: a human donor with Susac syndrome. CDR3s include the opening cysteine and the closing phenylalanine or tryptophan.

V gene: TRBV3-1
CDR3 protein: CASSQDRETQYF

V gene: TRBV7-2
CDR3 protein: CASSLGDRPTTLEKLFF

V gene: TRBV20-1
CDR3 protein: CSARGGDTEAFF

V gene: TRBV4-2
CDR3 protein: CASSPRDRGDTGELFF

V gene: TRBV6-5
CDR3 protein: CASSYSGGGETQYF

V gene: TRBV5-1
CDR3 protein: CASRTGGTAEKLFF

V gene: TRBV11-2
CDR3 protein: CASSSARRANYGYTF

V gene: TRBV14
CDR3 protein: CASSQGGRTDTQYF

V gene: TRBV4-1
CDR3 protein: CASSHTTGNNEQFF

V gene: TRBV3-1
CDR3 protein: CASSQLAGGTDTQYF

V gene: TRBV18
CDR3 protein: CASSPSGGSLNEQYF

V gene: TRBV3-1
CDR3 protein: CASSQDPGSQETQYF

V gene: TRBV3-1
CDR3 protein: CASSSVGSGSYNEQFF

V gene: TRBV7-2
CDR3 protein: CASSFRLILNTEAFF

V gene: TRBV7-9
CDR3 protein: CASSLVSVGRELFF

V gene: TRBV5-1
CDR3 protein: CASSAGSTYEQYF

V gene: TRBV5-6
CDR3 protein: CASRTTDRELETQYF

V gene: TRBV28
CDR3 protein: CASSLFGSYEQYF

V gene: TRBV12-3/TRBV12-4
CDR3 protein: CASIGPRRNYGYTF

V gene: TRBV20-1
CDR3 protein: CSARDSLSNQPQHF

V gene: TRBV2
CDR3 protein: CASMGLTGVGHEQYF

V gene: TRBV20-1
CDR3 protein: CSASPTGVNGYTF

V gene: TRBV15
CDR3 protein: CATSRDRGNQPQHF

V gene: TRBV7-2
CDR3 protein: CASSFPWETQYF

V gene: TRBV7-9
CDR3 protein: CASSLDPLYEQYF

V gene: TRBV5-1
CDR3 protein: CASSPGGADTEAFF

V gene: TRBV11-2
CDR3 protein: CASSFPSTDTQYF

V gene: TRBV5-6
CDR3 protein: CASSPRRLAGERETQYF

V gene: TRBV29-1
CDR3 protein: CSVAGHLNTEAFF

V gene: TRBV6-5
CDR3 protein: CASSYSALPYGYTF

V gene: TRBV12-3/TRBV12-4
CDR3 protein: CASSEGLPEAFF

V gene: TRBV19
CDR3 protein: CATSTGTEPYEQYF

V gene: TRBV18
CDR3 protein: CATGSGRAYNEQFF

V gene: TRBV20-1
CDR3 protein: CSASKEGGDTQYF

V gene: TRBV3-1
CDR3 protein: CASSQDGASTDTQYF

V gene: TRBV6-2/TRBV6-3
CDR3 protein: CASKYRGTDTQYF

V gene: TRBV29-1
CDR3 protein: CSVVGPGRAYEQYF

V gene: TRBV20-1
CDR3 protein: CSASPGAAVYF

V gene: TRBV28
CDR3 protein: CASSLRATEAFF

V gene: TRBV25-1
CDR3 protein: CASSRQEGGTEAFF

V gene: TRBV19
CDR3 protein: CASSMPGGGHEQYF